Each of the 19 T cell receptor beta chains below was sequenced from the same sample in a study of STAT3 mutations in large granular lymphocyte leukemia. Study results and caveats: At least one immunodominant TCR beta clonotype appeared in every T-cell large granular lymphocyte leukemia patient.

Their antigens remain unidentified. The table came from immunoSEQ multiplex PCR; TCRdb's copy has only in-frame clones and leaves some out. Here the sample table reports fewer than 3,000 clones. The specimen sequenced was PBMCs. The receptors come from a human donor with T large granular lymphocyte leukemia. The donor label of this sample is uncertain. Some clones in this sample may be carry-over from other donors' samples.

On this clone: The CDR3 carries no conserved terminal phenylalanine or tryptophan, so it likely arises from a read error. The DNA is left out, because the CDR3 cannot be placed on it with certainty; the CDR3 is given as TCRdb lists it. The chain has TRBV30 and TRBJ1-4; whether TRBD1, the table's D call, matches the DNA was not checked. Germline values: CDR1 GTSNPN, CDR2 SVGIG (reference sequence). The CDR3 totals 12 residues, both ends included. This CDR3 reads CAWSVKGGQGEK.

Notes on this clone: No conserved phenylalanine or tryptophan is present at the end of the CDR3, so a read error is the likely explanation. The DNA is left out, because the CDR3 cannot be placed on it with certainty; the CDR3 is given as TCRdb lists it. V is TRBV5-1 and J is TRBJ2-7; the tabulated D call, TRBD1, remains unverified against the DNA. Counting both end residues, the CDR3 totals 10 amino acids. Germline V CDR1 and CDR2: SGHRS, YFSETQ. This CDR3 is CASGQGAPYE.

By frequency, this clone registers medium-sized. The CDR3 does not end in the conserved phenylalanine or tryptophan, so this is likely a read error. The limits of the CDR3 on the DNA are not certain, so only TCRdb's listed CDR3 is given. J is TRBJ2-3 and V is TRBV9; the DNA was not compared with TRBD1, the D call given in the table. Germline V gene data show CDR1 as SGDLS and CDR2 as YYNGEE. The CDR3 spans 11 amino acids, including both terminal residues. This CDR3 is CASSVEGTADT.

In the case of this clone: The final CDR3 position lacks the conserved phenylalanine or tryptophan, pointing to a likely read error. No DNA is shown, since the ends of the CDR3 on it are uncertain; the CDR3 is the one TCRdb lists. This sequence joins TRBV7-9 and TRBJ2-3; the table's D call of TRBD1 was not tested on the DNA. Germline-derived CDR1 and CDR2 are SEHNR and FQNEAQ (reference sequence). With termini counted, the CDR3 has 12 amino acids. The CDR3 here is CASSFKAGFTDT.

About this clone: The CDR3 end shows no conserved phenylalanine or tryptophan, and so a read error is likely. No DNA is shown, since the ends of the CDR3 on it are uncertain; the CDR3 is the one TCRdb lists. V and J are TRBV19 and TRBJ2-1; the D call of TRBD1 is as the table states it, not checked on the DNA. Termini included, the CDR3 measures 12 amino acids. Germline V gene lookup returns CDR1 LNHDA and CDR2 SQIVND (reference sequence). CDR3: CASSIRDKPYGE.

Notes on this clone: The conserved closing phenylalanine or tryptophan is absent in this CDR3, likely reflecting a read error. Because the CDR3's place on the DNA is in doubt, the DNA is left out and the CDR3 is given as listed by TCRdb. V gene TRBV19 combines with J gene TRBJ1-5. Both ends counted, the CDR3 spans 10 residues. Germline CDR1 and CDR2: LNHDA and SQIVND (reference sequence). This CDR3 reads CASSISAAEP.

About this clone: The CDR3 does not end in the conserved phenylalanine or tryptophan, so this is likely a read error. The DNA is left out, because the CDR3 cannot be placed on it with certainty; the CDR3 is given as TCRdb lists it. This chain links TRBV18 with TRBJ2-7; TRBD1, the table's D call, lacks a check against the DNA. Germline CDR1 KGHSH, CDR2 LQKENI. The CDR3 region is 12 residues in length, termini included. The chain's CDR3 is CASSGSGTLLYE.

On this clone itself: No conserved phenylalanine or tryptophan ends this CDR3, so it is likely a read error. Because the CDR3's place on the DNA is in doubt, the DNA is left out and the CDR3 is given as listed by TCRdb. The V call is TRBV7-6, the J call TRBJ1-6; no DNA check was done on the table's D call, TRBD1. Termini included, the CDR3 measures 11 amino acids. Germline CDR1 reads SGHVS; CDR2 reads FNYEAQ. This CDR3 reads CASSSDRLLSP.

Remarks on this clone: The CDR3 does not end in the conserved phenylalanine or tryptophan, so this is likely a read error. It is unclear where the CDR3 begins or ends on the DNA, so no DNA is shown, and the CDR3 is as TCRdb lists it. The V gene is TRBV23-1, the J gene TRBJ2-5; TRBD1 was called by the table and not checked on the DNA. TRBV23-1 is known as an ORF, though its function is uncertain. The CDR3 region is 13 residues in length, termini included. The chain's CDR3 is CASSQLTGGPQET.

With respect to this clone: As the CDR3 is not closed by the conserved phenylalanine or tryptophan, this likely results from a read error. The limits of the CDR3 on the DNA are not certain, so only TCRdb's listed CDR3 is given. CDR3: CASSSGQSYE. This chain joins TRBV5-6 and TRBJ2-7; the D call of TRBD1 is as the table states it, not checked on the DNA. The CDR3 spans 10 amino acids, including both terminal residues. CDR1 and CDR2 (germline): SGHDT, YYEEEE.

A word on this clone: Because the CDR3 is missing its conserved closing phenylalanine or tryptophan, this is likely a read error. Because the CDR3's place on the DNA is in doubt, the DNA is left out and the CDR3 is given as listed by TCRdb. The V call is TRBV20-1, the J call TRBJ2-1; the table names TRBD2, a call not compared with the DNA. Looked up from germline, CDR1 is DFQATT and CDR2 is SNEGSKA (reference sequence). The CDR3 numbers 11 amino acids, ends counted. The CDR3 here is CSASDPWGDNE.

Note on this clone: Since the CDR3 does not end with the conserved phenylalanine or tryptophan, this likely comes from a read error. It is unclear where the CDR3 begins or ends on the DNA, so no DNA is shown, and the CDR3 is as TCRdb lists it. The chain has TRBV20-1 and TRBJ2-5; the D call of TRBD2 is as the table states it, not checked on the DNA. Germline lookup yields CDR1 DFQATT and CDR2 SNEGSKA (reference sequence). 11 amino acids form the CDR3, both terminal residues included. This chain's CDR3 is CSAAALAGLET.

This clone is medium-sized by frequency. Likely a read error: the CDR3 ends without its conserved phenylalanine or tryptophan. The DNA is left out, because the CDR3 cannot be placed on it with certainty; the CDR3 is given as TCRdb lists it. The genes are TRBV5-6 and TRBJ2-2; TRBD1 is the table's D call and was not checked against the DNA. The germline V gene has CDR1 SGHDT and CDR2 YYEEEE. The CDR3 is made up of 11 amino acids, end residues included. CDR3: CASSLYRAAGE.

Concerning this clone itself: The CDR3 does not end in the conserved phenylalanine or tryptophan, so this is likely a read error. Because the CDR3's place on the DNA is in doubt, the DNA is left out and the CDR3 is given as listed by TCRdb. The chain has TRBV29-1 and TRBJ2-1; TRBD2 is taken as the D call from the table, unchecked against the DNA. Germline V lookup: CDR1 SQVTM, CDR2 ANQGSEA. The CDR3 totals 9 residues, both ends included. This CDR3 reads CSVNGGYNE.

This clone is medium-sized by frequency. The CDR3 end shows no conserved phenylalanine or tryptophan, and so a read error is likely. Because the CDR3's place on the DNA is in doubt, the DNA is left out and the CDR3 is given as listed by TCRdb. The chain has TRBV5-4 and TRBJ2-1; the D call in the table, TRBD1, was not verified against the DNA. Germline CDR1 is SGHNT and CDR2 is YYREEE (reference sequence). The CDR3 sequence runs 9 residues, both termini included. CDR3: CASRSGHNE.

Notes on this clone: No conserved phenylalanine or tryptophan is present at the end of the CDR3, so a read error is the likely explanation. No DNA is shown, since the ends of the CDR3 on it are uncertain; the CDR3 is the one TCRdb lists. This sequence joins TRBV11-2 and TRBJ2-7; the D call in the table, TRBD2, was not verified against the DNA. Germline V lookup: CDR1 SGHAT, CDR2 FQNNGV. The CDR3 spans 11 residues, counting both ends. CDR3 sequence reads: CASRALSGSYE.

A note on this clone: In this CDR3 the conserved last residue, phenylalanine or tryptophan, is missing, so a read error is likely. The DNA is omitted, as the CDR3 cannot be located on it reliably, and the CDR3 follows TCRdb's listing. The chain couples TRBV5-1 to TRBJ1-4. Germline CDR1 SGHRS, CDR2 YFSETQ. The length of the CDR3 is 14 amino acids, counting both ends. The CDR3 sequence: CASSLTKLQRSDEK.

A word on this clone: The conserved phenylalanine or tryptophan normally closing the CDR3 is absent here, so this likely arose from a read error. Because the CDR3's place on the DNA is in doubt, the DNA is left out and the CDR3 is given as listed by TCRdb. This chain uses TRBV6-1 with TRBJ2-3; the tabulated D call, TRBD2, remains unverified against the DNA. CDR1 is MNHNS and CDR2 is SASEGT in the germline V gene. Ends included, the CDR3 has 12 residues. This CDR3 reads CASSGTSVSTDT.

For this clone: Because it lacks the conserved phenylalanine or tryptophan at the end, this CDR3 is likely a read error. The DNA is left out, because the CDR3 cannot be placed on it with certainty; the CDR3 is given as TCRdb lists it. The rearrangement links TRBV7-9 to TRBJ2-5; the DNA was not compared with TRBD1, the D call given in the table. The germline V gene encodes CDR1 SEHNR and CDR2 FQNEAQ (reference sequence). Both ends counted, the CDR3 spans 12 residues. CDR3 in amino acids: CASSLWGGQGVT.